Detailed here is one T cell receptor beta chain. Antigen: not known. This sample was included in a study of shared clonotypes between healthy human individuals. Study-wide background: Each donor's CD8 memory used one plate, CD8 naive two, each CD4 subset three. Study-wide findings and caveats: Sharing of clonotypes among donors was expected to vary with sequencing depth.

Trimming cost V 1 base and J 2 bases, with 9 bases left between them. Germline assignment: CDR1 SNHLY and CDR2 FYNNEI. CDR3 size: 14 residues. CD45RO negativity and positive selection for CCR7 defined naive CD8 cells, a population that excluded terminally differentiated effector memory CD45RA+ cells. The donor population consisted of healthy HIV-negative adults with no recent acute infections or vaccinations. Authors' data handling: Because ImmunoSEQ provided only junction sequences with no quality scores, the filtering differed. Measured with immunoSEQ multiplex PCR; TCRdb has only the in-frame clones, and not every one. The V and J calls and clone size come from that table; D and trimming were worked out from the DNA. The data contain around 2,100,000 clones, around 96% of them seen just once; the ten biggest clones take up roughly 1%.

This clonotype was obtained from a young man in good health. Sequencing was done on a sample of naive CD8+ T cells sorted from blood. This chain uses TRBV2 with TRBJ2-7, with unresolved D. CDR3 residues: CASSEGTHTYEQYF. The DNA of the CDR3 is TGTGCCAGCAGTGAAGGGACCCACACCTACGAGCAGTACTTC.